The 30 T cell receptor beta chains presented below share a single source sample, sequenced in a study of T cells after yellow fever vaccination. TCRdb itself ran the 5' RACE reads through MiXCR, one entry per CDR3 protein. Among about 330,000 distinct CDR3 sequences listed, approximately 8% were seen once. Sequencing was performed on PBMCs, taken around 45 days after the first yellow fever vaccination. The receptors derive from a man aged 18 to 29 who received the YFV17D yellow fever vaccine.

V and J are TRBV6-2 or TRBV6-3 and TRBJ2-7, with 7 bases that match TRBD1. Germline CDR1 and CDR2: MNHEY and SVGEGT. The CDR3 totals 16 residues. The J segment lost 2 bases and the V segment lost 8 bases, leaving 15 bases of the junction unmatched. DNA of the CDR3: TGTGCCAGCTTGGACAGGAGGTCCTGGGACACCTACGAGCAGTACTTC. As protein: CASLDRRSWDTYEQYF.

V and J are TRBV4-1 and TRBJ2-5; D not resolved. This CDR3 is 17 amino acids long. The V end lost 1 base, the J end lost 3 bases, and 18 bases lay between the germline ends. The V gene's germline CDR1 is MGHRA and CDR2 YSYEKL. The CDR3 DNA is TGCGCCAGCAGCCAAGGAAGAGGTGCCCAGGCTAAAGAGACCCAGTACTTC. Translated, it gives CASSQGRGAQAKETQYF.

The chain recombines TRBV6-4 with TRBJ2-2, with D hard to call. The germline V gene encodes CDR1 MRHNA and CDR2 SNTAGT. V lost 0 bases, J lost 1 base, and 6 bases lay in between. The CDR3 has 15 amino acids. Here the CDR3 reads CASSDSEGNTGELFF. The CDR3 DNA sequence: TGTGCCAGCAGTGACTCGGAAGGGAACACCGGGGAGCTGTTTTTT.

This clonotype showed up just a few times. The chain carries TRBV5-1 and TRBJ1-5; the match to TRBD1 covers 7 bases. Germline V gives CDR1 SGHRS, CDR2 YFSETQ. The CDR3 is 15 residues long. The junction had 6 bases not matched to a gene; V was cut back by 1 base and J by 5 bases. The CDR3 bases are TGCGCCAGCAGCTTGCAAACAGGGGTCGATCAGCCCCAGCATTTT. Translated, it gives CASSLQTGVDQPQHF.

CDR3 in amino acids: CSASPPVDNQPQHF. The CDR3 DNA reads as TGCAGTGCTAGCCCCCCTGTTGACAATCAGCCCCAGCATTTT. V usage is TRBV20-1 and J usage is TRBJ1-5; D gene ambiguous. Trimming cost V 3 bases and J 3 bases, with 12 bases left between them. In germline, CDR1 is DFQATT, CDR2 SNEGSKA (reference sequence). CDR3 length equals 14 residues.

The chain combines TRBV6-5 with TRBJ1-6; D may be TRBD1 (6 bases). V was pared by 2 bases and J by 9 bases, with 23 bases between. Germline V gene lookup returns CDR1 MNHEY and CDR2 SVGAGI. This CDR3 spans 18 amino acids. CDR3 DNA sequence: TGTGCCAGCAGTTACAAGTTTTCGGGGGCGAAACGTGGTTCACCCCTCCACTTT. This gives the protein CASSYKFSGAKRGSPLHF.

The V gene is TRBV12-3 or TRBV12-4, the J gene TRBJ1-1; possibly TRBD1 for D (6 bases). Trimming cost V 5 bases and J 7 bases, with 17 bases left between them. CDR3 length: 14 residues. The CDR3, as DNA: TGTGCCAGCAGTGTATGGGACACCGATGTTGAAGCTTTCTTT. Protein sequence: CASSVWDTDVEAFF.

This clonotype has just a few counts. V usage is TRBV5-1 and J usage is TRBJ2-3, with 9 bases identical to TRBD2. This CDR3 has 16 amino acids. J gave up 4 bases and V 0 bases, and 6 bases lay outside the gene matches. The germline V gene encodes CDR1 SGHRS and CDR2 YFSETQ. CDR3 loop: CASSLVARGGPDTQYF. The CDR3 coding sequence is TGCGCCAGCAGCTTGGTCGCGCGGGGGGGCCCAGATACGCAGTATTTT. Using reference TRBV5-1 and TRBJ2-3 for the parts outside the CDR3, the full variable domain is KAGVTQTPRYLIKTRGQQVTLSCSPISGHRSVSWYQQTPGQGLQFLFEYFSETQRNKGNFPGRFSGRQFSNSRSEMNVSTLELGDSALYLCASSLVARGGPDTQYFGPGTRLTVL.

This clonotype was seen ten or more times. The chain joins TRBV7-9 to TRBJ2-7, with D perhaps matching TRBD1 or TRBD2 (5 bases each). The germline CDR1 and CDR2 sequences are SEHNR and FQNEAQ (reference sequence). The CDR3 has 13 residues. The V and J ends lost 5 bases and 3 bases respectively, with 11 bases between them. CDR3 bases: TGTGCCAGCAGCCCGGGGCAGGTCTACGAGCAGTACTTC. Translation: CASSPGQVYEQYF.

This chain connects TRBV7-2 to TRBJ1-4; tentatively, D is TRBD1 (5 bases). This CDR3 has 13 amino acids. The V end was cut by 8 bases, the J end by 4 bases, with 11 bases between. The V gene's germline CDR1 is SGHTA and CDR2 FQGNSA. The CDR3 DNA is TGTGCCAGCGGGGCAGCACGTAATGAAAAACTGTTTTTT. Amino acid sequence: CASGAARNEKLFF.

V gene TRBV12-3 or TRBV12-4 combines with J gene TRBJ2-7; D is possibly TRBD1 or TRBD2 (5 bases each). The V end was cut by 5 bases, the J end by 3 bases, with 11 bases between. CDR3 size: 13 residues. CDR3 DNA sequence: TGTGCCAGCAGTCGCTCAGGGAGCTACGAGCAGTACTTC. It specifies CASSRSGSYEQYF.

This chain links TRBV5-5 with TRBJ1-2; D remains unclear. V was clipped by 3 bases and J by 0 bases, with 15 bases between them. Germline-derived CDR1 and CDR2 are SGHKS and YYEKEE (reference sequence). CDR3 length: 16 residues. The CDR3 is CASSSLSALANYGYTF. The CDR3 DNA sequence: TGTGCCAGCAGCTCATTATCAGCCCTGGCTAACTATGGCTACACCTTC.

This clonotype came up many times. This chain links TRBV6-1 with TRBJ2-5; D remains ambiguous. Germline-derived CDR1 and CDR2 are MNHNS and SASEGT. Between the trimmed V and J ends, which lost 5 bases and 6 bases, there was a span of 16 bases. CDR3 length equals 14 residues. The CDR3 DNA is TGTGCCAGCAGTCCCGGGTCTAAGGGTCAGACCCAGTACTTC. Translation gives CASSPGSKGQTQYF.

This clonotype was detected only a few times. V and J are TRBV12-3 or TRBV12-4 and TRBJ2-5; maybe TRBD1 (5 bases). V lost 8 bases, J lost 4 bases, and 14 bases lay in between. The CDR3 is 13 amino acids. The CDR3 DNA reads as TGTGCCAGCGGGGCGGTCCGTATAGAGACCCAGTACTTC. This sequence encodes CASGAVRIETQYF.

A few counts support this clonotype. This chain connects TRBV20-1 to TRBJ2-5; D gene uncertain. Per the germline V gene, CDR1 is DFQATT and CDR2 is SNEGSKA (reference sequence). The CDR3 sequence is 18 residues long. V was trimmed by 3 bases and J by 3 bases, leaving 26 bases between them. For the CDR3, the DNA is TGCAGTGCTAGCCCCTCTCTACTCAACCGAGGACCAAAAGAGACCCAGTACTTC. Its protein is CSASPSLLNRGPKETQYF.

The chain has TRBV7-3 and TRBJ2-7, with D possibly matching TRBD1 (6 bases). The length of the CDR3 is 17 residues. The germline V and J ends were trimmed by 5 bases and 0 bases, with 20 bases remaining between them. Germline CDR1 and CDR2: SGHTA and FQGTGA. CDR3 sequence (DNA): TGTGCCAGCAGCCCCCTCTCCCAGGGGCTTAGCTCCTACGAGCAGTACGTC. Translating gives CASSPLSQGLSSYEQYV.

This clonotype was seen many times. The chain recombines TRBV10-3 with TRBJ2-5, with 9 bases fitting TRBD1. The V segment lost 7 bases and the J segment 5 bases; nucleotides outside the gene matches: 5. CDR3 length: 13 residues. Germline CDR1 is ENHRY and CDR2 is SYGVKD. The CDR3 coding sequence is TGTGCCATCAAACAGGGGGCGGGGGAGACCCAGTACTTC. Protein product: CAIKQGAGETQYF.

This chain links TRBV4-1 with TRBJ1-6; 7 bases agree with TRBD1. In germline, CDR1 is MGHRA, CDR2 YSYEKL. The CDR3 length is 13 residues. V shed 8 bases and J 6 bases; nucleotides not matched to a gene: 4. CDR3 in DNA: TGCGCCAGCTCCGGGACAGCTAATTCACCCCTCCACTTT. As protein: CASSGTANSPLHF.

The V call is TRBV6-5, the J call TRBJ2-7; the match to TRBD2 covers 7 bases. The length of the CDR3 is 11 residues. The germline gives CDR1 MNHEY, CDR2 SVGAGI. J gave up 6 bases and V 4 bases, and 0 bases lay outside the gene matches. The CDR3 DNA is TGTGCCAGCAGTTGGGGGGGCGAGCAGTACGTC. It specifies CASSWGGEQYV.

This clonotype was seen more than once but under ten times. This chain connects TRBV4-2 to TRBJ2-3; 9 nucleotides line up with TRBD2. Germline CDR1 and CDR2: LGHNA and YNFKEQ. V lost 5 bases to trimming and J lost 0 bases; unmatched junction nucleotides: 9. The CDR3 loop spans 17 amino acids. The CDR3 reads CASSFSGGPRSTDTQYF. CDR3 nucleotide sequence: TGTGCCAGCAGCTTCAGCGGGGGGCCCCGCAGCACAGATACGCAGTATTTT.

This clonotype has a handful of counts. This chain connects TRBV6-1 to TRBJ1-2; D may be TRBD1 (5 bases). Looked up from germline, CDR1 is MNHNS and CDR2 is SASEGT. V was clipped by 4 bases and J by 6 bases, with 24 bases between them. The length of the CDR3 is 17 residues. The CDR3 loop reads CASSAAAGLTSGNGYTF. For the CDR3, the DNA is TGTGCCAGCAGTGCCGCGGCAGGGCTCACAAGCGGGAATGGCTACACCTTC.

This clonotype has ten or more counts. The chain employs TRBV5-1 and TRBJ2-2; possibly TRBD1 for D (6 bases). CDR3 size: 15 residues. V lost 0 bases to trimming and J lost 2 bases, with 8 bases between them. Germline V gene lookup returns CDR1 SGHRS and CDR2 YFSETQ. CDR3 amino acids: CASSLAGTNTGELFF. In DNA form, the CDR3 reads TGCGCCAGCAGCTTGGCCGGGACAAACACCGGGGAGCTGTTTTTT.

The V and J genes are TRBV5-4 and TRBJ1-1; 9 bases agree with TRBD1. The CDR3 extends over 16 amino acids. The V gene end was trimmed by 4 bases and the J gene end by 1 base; junction bases not matched to a gene: 8. Per germline, CDR1 SGHNT and CDR2 YYREEE (reference sequence). The chain's CDR3 is CASSRPPTGGNTEAFF. CDR3 bases: TGTGCCAGCAGCCGGCCCCCGACAGGGGGGAACACTGAAGCTTTCTTT.

This clonotype occurred a few times. The J gene is TRBJ2-2, the V gene TRBV12-3 or TRBV12-4, with D maybe TRBD1 (6 bases). V dropped 5 bases and J dropped 4 bases, with 14 bases sitting between them. The CDR3 has 15 residues. The CDR3 region has the DNA TGTGCCAGCAGTCTATGGGGGACAAGCACCGGGGAGCTGTTTTTT. Protein: CASSLWGTSTGELFF.

The V and J genes are TRBV7-9 and TRBJ1-2; D is possibly TRBD1 (5 bases). Trimming took 6 bases from V and 2 from J, leaving 13 bases between them. This CDR3 has 14 residues. Germline V CDR1 and CDR2: SEHNR, FQNEAQ (reference sequence). CDR3 sequence reads: CASSMGPGNYGYTF. CDR3 nucleotides: TGTGCCAGCAGTATGGGGCCCGGAAACTATGGCTACACCTTC.

This clonotype was counted many times. The chain employs TRBV4-3 and TRBJ2-5, with 7 bases fitting TRBD2. Germline CDR1 and CDR2: LGHNA and YSLEER. This CDR3 is built from 14 residues. Losses at the gene ends were 1 base for V and 4 bases for J; bases not matched to a gene: 3. The CDR3 loop is CASSQGPSGETQYF. CDR3 sequence (DNA): TGCGCCAGCAGCCAAGGTCCTAGCGGAGAGACCCAGTACTTC.

V is TRBV4-1 and J is TRBJ1-1; the match to TRBD1 covers 7 bases. This CDR3 contains 15 residues. Trimming at V came to 3 bases and at J to 1 base, leaving 5 bases not matched to a gene. Germline V CDR1 and CDR2: MGHRA, YSYEKL. The CDR3 DNA is TGCGCCAGCAGCCATTACAGGGGATGGAACACTGAAGCTTTCTTT. Amino acids: CASSHYRGWNTEAFF.

This clonotype appeared a few times. The genes are TRBV6-2 or TRBV6-3 and TRBJ1-1; D remains unclear. The CDR3 is 12 residues long. Germline V gene lookup returns CDR1 MNHEY and CDR2 SVGEGT. The V gene lost 6 bases and the J gene lost 1 base, with 6 bases spanning the gap. CDR3 in DNA: TGTGCCAGCAGGGAAGAGAACACTGAAGCTTTCTTT. Its translation: CASREENTEAFF.

This chain uses TRBV4-1 with TRBJ1-1, with D unclear. Germline assignment: CDR1 MGHRA and CDR2 YSYEKL. CDR3 length: 13 amino acids. V gave up 0 bases and J gave up 4 bases, with 6 bases separating them. This CDR3 is CASSQDAGTEAFF. The CDR3 DNA follows: TGCGCCAGCAGCCAAGATGCAGGCACTGAAGCTTTCTTT.

This clonotype was observed a few times. J is TRBJ2-1 and V is TRBV12-3 or TRBV12-4; 7 nucleotides match TRBD1. The trim removed 5 bases at V and 4 bases at J, leaving 8 bases unmatched. This CDR3 spans 15 amino acids. CDR3 amino acids: CASSVQGPDYNEQFF. CDR3 coding DNA: TGTGCCAGCAGTGTACAGGGGCCTGATTACAATGAGCAGTTCTTC.